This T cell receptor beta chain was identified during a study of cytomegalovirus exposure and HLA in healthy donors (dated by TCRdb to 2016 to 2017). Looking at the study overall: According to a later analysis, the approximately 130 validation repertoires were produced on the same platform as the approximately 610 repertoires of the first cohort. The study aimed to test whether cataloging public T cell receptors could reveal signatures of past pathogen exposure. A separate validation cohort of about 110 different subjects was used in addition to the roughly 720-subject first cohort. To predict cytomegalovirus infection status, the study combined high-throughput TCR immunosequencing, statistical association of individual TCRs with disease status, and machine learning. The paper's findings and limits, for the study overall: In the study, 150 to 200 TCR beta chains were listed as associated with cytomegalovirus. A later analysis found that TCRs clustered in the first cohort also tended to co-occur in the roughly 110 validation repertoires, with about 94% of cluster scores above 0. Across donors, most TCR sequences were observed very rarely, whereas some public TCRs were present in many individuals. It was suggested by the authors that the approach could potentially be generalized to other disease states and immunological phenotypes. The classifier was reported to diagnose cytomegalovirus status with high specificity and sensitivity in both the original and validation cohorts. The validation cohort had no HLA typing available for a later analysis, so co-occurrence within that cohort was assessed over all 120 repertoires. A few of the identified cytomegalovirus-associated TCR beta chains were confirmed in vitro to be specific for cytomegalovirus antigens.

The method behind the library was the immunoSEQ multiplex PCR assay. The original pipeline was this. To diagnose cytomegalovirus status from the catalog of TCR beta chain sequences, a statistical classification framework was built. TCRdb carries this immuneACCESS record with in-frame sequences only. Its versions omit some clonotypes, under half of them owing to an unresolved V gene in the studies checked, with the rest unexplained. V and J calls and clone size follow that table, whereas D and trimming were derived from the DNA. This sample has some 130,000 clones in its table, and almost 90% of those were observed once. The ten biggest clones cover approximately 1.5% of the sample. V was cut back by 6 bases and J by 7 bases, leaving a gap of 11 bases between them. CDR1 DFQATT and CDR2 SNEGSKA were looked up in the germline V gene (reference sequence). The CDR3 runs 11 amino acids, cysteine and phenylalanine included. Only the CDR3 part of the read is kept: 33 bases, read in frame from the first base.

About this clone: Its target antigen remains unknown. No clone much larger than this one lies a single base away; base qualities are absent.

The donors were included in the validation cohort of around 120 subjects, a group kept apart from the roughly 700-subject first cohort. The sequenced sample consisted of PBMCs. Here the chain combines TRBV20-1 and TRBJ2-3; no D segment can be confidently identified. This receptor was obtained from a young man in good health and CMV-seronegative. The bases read TGCAGTGCCACATCGGGTAATACGCAGTATTTT. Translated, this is CSATSGNTQYF.